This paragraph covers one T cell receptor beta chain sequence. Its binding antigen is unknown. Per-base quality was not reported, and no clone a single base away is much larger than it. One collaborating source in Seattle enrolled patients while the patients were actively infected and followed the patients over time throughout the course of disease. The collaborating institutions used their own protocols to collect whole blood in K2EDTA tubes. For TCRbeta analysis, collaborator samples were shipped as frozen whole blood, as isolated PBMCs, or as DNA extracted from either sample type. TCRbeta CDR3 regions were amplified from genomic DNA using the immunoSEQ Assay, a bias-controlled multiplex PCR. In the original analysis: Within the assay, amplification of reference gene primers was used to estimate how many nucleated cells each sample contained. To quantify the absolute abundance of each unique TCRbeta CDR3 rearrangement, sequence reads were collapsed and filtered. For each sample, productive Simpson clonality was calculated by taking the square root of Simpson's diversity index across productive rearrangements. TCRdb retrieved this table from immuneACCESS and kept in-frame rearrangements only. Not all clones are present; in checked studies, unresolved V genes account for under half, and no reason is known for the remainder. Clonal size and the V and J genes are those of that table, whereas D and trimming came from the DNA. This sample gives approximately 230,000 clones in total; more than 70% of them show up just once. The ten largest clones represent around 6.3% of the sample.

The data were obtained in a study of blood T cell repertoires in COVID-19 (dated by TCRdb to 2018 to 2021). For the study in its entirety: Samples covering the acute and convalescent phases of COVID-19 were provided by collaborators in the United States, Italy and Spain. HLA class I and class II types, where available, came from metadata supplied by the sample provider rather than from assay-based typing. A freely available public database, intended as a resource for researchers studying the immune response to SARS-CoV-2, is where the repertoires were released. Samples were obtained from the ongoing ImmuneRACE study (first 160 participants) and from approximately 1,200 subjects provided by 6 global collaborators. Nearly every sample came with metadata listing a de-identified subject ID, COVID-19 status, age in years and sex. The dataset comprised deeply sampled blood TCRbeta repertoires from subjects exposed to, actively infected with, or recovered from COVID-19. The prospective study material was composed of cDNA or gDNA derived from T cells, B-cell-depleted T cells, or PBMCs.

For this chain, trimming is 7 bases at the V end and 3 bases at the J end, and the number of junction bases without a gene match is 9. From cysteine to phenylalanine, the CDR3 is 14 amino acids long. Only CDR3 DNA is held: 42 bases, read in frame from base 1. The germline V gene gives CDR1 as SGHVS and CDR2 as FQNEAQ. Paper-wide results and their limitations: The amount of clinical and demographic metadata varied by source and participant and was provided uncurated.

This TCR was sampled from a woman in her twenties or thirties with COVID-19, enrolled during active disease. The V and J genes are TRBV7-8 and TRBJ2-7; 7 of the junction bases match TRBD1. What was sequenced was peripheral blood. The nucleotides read TGTGCCAGCACCCCACGGGACAGAAGCTACGAGCAGTACTTC. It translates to CASTPRDRSYEQYF.